Presented here are 8 T cell receptor beta chains from one specimen sequenced in a study of cytomegalovirus exposure and HLA in healthy donors. Clones were sequenced by immunoSEQ multiplex PCR, and TCRdb holds only the in-frame ones, with some missing. This repertoire shows 100,000 to 120,000 clones, approximately 89% found once; its top ten account for approximately 1.9%. Material: PBMCs. The receptors here all came from a woman aged 18-29 years in good health and CMV-seronegative.

V gene TRBV2 combines with J gene TRBJ2-7, with 11 bases fitting TRBD2. The CDR3 totals 15 residues. J lost 5 bases, V lost 6 bases, and 9 bases had no gene match. Germline V gene lookup returns CDR1 SNHLY and CDR2 FYNNEI. Here the CDR3 reads CASRDSGRARNEQYF. CDR3 DNA sequence: TGTGCCAGCAGAGATAGCGGGAGGGCCCGGAACGAGCAGTACTTC. Full variable domain (outside the CDR3, taken from reference TRBV2 and TRBJ2-7): EPEVTQTPSHQVTQMGQEVILRCVPISNHLYFYWYRQILGQKVEFLVSFYNNEISEKSEIFDDQFSVERPDGSNFTLKIRSTKLEDSAMYFCASRDSGRARNEQYFGPGTRLTVT.

CDR3 residues: CASSFTSGETDTQYF. The DNA for the CDR3 is TGTGCCAGCAGCTTTACCAGCGGGGAAACAGATACGCAGTATTTT. V is TRBV7-3 and J is TRBJ2-3, with 7 bases that match TRBD2. The length of the CDR3 is 15 residues. J lost 3 bases, V lost 3 bases, and 6 bases had no gene match. CDR1 and CDR2 (germline): SGHTA, FQGTGA.

This clone was detected a few times. The V and J genes are TRBV29-1 and TRBJ1-4; the D gene is possibly TRBD1 (5 bases). The V end was cut by 6 bases, the J end by 3 bases, with 14 bases between. CDR1 is SQVTM, CDR2 ANQGSEA, per germline. The CDR3 has 14 residues. The CDR3 is CSVTGQGANEKLFF. In nucleotides, the CDR3 is TGCAGCGTGACCGGACAAGGGGCTAATGAAAAACTGTTTTTT.

This clone was observed a single time. This sequence joins TRBV4-1 and TRBJ2-6, with D possibly matching TRBD1 (6 bases). The CDR3 covers 16 residues. Germline lookup yields CDR1 MGHRA and CDR2 YSYEKL. The V and J ends lost 2 bases and 2 bases respectively, with 10 bases between them. The CDR3 sequence is CASSQITGTGANVLTF. DNA for the CDR3: TGCGCCAGCAGCCAAATCACAGGGACTGGGGCCAACGTCCTGACTTTC.

CDR3 DNA: TGCGCCAGCAGCCAATGGCAGGGGACTGAAGCTTTCTTT. Protein sequence: CASSQWQGTEAFF. J is TRBJ1-1 and V is TRBV5-1; possibly TRBD1 for D (6 bases). Per the germline V gene, CDR1 is SGHRS and CDR2 is YFSETQ. The CDR3 sequence is 13 residues long. V was trimmed by 4 bases and J by 5 bases, leaving 12 bases between them.

The V and J genes are TRBV5-4 and TRBJ2-7; 7 bases agree with TRBD1. Germline values: CDR1 SGHNT, CDR2 YYREEE (reference sequence). The CDR3 has 14 residues. V lost 4 bases and J lost 7; bases outside the gene matches: 11. DNA of the CDR3: TGTGCCAGCAGCCGATGGGCAGGGGGAAGGGAGCAGTACTTC. Protein sequence: CASSRWAGGREQYF.

The chain joins TRBV7-6 to TRBJ2-1, with 10 nucleotides matching TRBD2. V shed 2 bases and J 2 bases; nucleotides not matched to a gene: 3. The germline V gene encodes CDR1 SGHVS and CDR2 FNYEAQ. The CDR3 is made up of 16 amino acids. The CDR3 region is CASSLQAGGPYNEQFF. The DNA for the CDR3 is TGTGCCAGCAGCTTACAAGCGGGAGGGCCCTACAATGAGCAGTTCTTC.

The J gene is TRBJ1-1, the V gene TRBV19; 9 bases agree with TRBD1. This CDR3 region has 14 residues. Germline V CDR1 and CDR2: LNHDA, SQIVND (reference sequence). Losses at the gene ends were 4 bases for V and 2 bases for J; bases not matched to a gene: 2. CDR3 in amino acids: CASSTTGGNTEAFF. The CDR3 nucleotides are TGTGCCAGTAGTACAACAGGGGGCAACACTGAAGCTTTCTTT.